This record concerns one T cell receptor (beta chain) sequence. The antigen remains undetermined. Germline V gene lookup returns CDR1 KGHSH and CDR2 LQKENI. This CDR3 spans 14 amino acids. V lost 8 bases to trimming and J lost 0 bases, with 14 bases between them. Sequencing used immunoSEQ multiplex PCR; TCRdb keeps in-frame clones, though not all of them. The sample has 20,000 to 25,000 clones; about 70% are singletons. FACS sorted CD4+ or CD8+ T cells into CD45RA+ naive and CD45RO+ memory. This record belongs to a study of regulatory dendritic cells for organ transplantation. General observations from the study: Regulatory dendritic cells appeared to expand memory CD8+ clones less than mature ones. The authors noted considerable between-person heterogeneity in alloreactive memory CD8+ cells.

The specimen sequenced was memory CD4+ T cells from blood. The subset was: CD45RO+ memory T cells. This TCR was recovered from a human donor in good health. The chain combines TRBV18 with TRBJ2-7; D is possibly TRBD2 (6 bases). For the CDR3, the DNA is TGTGCCAGCGCGGGGAGTGGGAGCTCCTACGAGCAGTACTTC. This sequence encodes CASAGSGSSYEQYF.